This passage covers 30 T cell receptor beta chains from one sample sequenced in a study of T cell repertoires in cytomegalovirus infection. Their antigens remain unidentified. From the reads, TCRdb called clonotypes with MiXCR, one entry per CDR3 protein. The data hold under 450,000 distinct CDR3 sequences, with about 35% observed a single time. The material sequenced was cultured PBMCs, taken from culture after CMV antigen stimulation. Receptor source: a human donor in good health (CMV status not recorded). Some clones in this sample may be carry-over from other donors' samples.

The chain is built from TRBV27 and TRBJ2-1; 11 nucleotides agree with TRBD2. Per germline, CDR1 MNHEY and CDR2 SMNVEV (reference sequence). The CDR3 spans 16 residues. The ends lost 8 bases at V and 6 bases at J; junction bases unmatched: 12. In nucleotides, the CDR3 is TGTGCCAGCGGGGGACTAGCGGCTACGAGGGGCAATGAGCAGTTCTTC. It codes for CASGGLAATRGNEQFF.

This clonotype has ten or more counts. The V and J genes are TRBV7-2 and TRBJ1-3; D remains ambiguous. The CDR3 extends over 14 amino acids. Between the trimmed V and J ends, which lost 2 bases and 2 bases, there was a span of 7 bases. Germline values: CDR1 SGHTA, CDR2 FQGNSA. As DNA, the CDR3 is TGTGCCAGCAGCTTACGGGAGGCTGGAAACACCATATATTTT. Residues: CASSLREAGNTIYF.

This clonotype was detected only a few times. This chain joins TRBV12-3 or TRBV12-4 and TRBJ1-5; D is unclear. CDR3 size: 16 residues. Trimming removed 3 bases from V and 2 bases from J, with 14 bases in between. The DNA for the CDR3 is TGTGCCAGCAGTTTTAGGAGGGCTCCGGGCAATCAGCCCCAGCATTTT. This encodes CASSFRRAPGNQPQHF.

The chain combines TRBV11-2 with TRBJ2-1; possibly TRBD2 for D (5 bases). Germline CDR1 and CDR2: SGHAT and FQNNGV. Trimming cost V 1 base and J 9 bases, with 13 bases left between them. The CDR3 is 14 residues long. CDR3: CASSLVGEDGEQFF. The CDR3 DNA sequence: TGTGCCAGCAGCTTAGTGGGAGAGGACGGTGAGCAGTTCTTC. The complete variable domain, with remaining parts taken from reference TRBV11-2 and TRBJ2-1, reads EAGVAQSPRYKIIEKRQSVAFWCNPISGHATLYWYQQILGQGPKLLIQFQNNGVVDDSQLPKDRFSAERLKGVDSTLKIQPAKLEDSAVYLCASSLVGEDGEQFFGPGTRLTVL.

This clonotype has just a few counts. The chain joins TRBV4-1 to TRBJ2-5; tentatively, D is TRBD2 (6 bases). This CDR3 spans 16 amino acids. V was clipped by 3 bases and J by 5 bases, with 19 bases between them. Per germline, CDR1 MGHRA and CDR2 YSYEKL. CDR3 in amino acids: CASSHLTGEVAETQYF. Written as DNA, the CDR3 is TGCGCCAGCAGCCATCTAACGGGGGAAGTGGCGGAGACCCAGTACTTC.

This clonotype was seen a few times. The chain uses TRBV11-3 and TRBJ2-1; 8 positions agree with TRBD2. From germline, CDR1 is SGHNT and CDR2 YENEEA. Losses at the gene ends were 0 bases for V and 7 bases for J; bases not matched to a gene: 14. The CDR3 sequence is 18 residues long. The CDR3 reads CASSLDQGGTSTLNEQFF. CDR3 bases: TGTGCCAGCAGCTTAGATCAAGGGGGGACTAGTACTCTTAATGAGCAGTTCTTC.

The chain has TRBV2 and TRBJ2-1; TRBD2 matches at 7 bases. Trimming at V came to 6 bases and at J to 2 bases, leaving 7 bases not matched to a gene. The CDR3 length is 15 residues. Germline CDR1 and CDR2: SNHLY and FYNNEI. CDR3 sequence: CASSSTSRAYNEQFF. The CDR3 DNA is TGTGCCAGCAGCTCGACTAGCCGCGCCTACAATGAGCAGTTCTTC.

This clonotype was counted at least ten times. This chain uses TRBV7-2 with TRBJ2-7; 7 bases agree with TRBD1. Losses at the gene ends were 7 bases for V and 10 bases for J; bases not matched to a gene: 16. Looked up from germline, CDR1 is SGHTA and CDR2 is FQGNSA. There are 14 residues in the CDR3. The CDR3 DNA sequence: TGTGCCAGCACCGACGGTGGGACAGAGTTTCCACAGTACTTC. Translated: CASTDGGTEFPQYF.

This clonotype has only a few counts. The chain recombines TRBV5-1 with TRBJ1-1; a weak D match, TRBD1 (5 bases). V lost 3 bases and J lost 3, with 12 bases in between. Germline loops: CDR1 SGHRS, CDR2 YFSETQ. The CDR3 spans 14 residues. The DNA for the CDR3 is TGCGCCAGCAGCTACGTATGGGGGGACACTGAAGCTTTCTTT. Translated: CASSYVWGDTEAFF.

This clonotype was recorded once. V is TRBV10-1 and J is TRBJ2-1; D call uncertain. Germline assignment: CDR1 WNHNN and CDR2 SYGVQD (reference sequence). The CDR3 runs to 16 residues. V lost 3 bases and J lost 0, with 12 bases in between. The CDR3 spells CASSDPSVSSYNEQFF. The CDR3 DNA is TGCGCCAGCAGTGATCCGTCGGTCAGCTCCTACAATGAGCAGTTCTTC.

This clonotype was seen ten or more times. The rearrangement joins TRBV7-2 to TRBJ1-2, with a possible D match to TRBD1 (5 bases). This CDR3 spans 14 amino acids. Germline V gene lookup returns CDR1 SGHTA and CDR2 FQGNSA. Trimming cost V 5 bases and J 2 bases, with 12 bases left between them. The CDR3 spells CASSRQGGNYGYTF. CDR3 nucleotides: TGTGCCAGCAGCCGTCAGGGAGGGAACTATGGCTACACCTTC. The full variable domain, with the rest looked up from reference TRBV7-2 and TRBJ1-2, is GAGVSQSPSNKVTEKGKDVELRCDPISGHTALYWYRQSLGQGLEFLIYFQGNSAPDKSGLPSDRFSAERTGGSVSTLTIQRTQQEDSAVYLCASSRQGGNYGYTFGSGTRLTVV.

This clonotype came up once. The V and J genes are TRBV4-3 and TRBJ2-2, with 8 nucleotides matching TRBD1. Germline CDR1 LGHNA, CDR2 YSLEER. The CDR3 is 15 amino acids. The J segment lost 7 bases and the V segment lost 3 bases, leaving 7 bases of the junction unmatched. The CDR3 DNA sequence: TGCGCCAGCAGCCAGAGGACAGGGTCTGGCGGGGAGCTGTTTTTT. Amino acids: CASSQRTGSGGELFF.

The chain has TRBV6-5 and TRBJ1-6, with 7 bases lining up with TRBD1. V was clipped by 0 bases and J by 10 bases; unmatched bases: 15. CDR3 length: 18 residues. Germline CDR1 reads MNHEY; CDR2 reads SVGAGI. The chain's CDR3 is CASSYSRSGGALGSPLHF. CDR3 nucleotide sequence: TGTGCCAGCAGTTACTCGAGGTCAGGGGGGGCCTTGGGGTCACCCCTCCACTTT.

Many counts were recorded for this clonotype. This sequence joins TRBV7-2 and TRBJ2-3, with 10 positions matching TRBD2. Per the germline V gene, CDR1 is SGHTA and CDR2 is FQGNSA. The CDR3 has 15 residues. V gave up 1 base and J gave up 6 bases; unmatched junction bases: 4. Here the CDR3 DNA reads TGTGCCAGCAGCTTAGGCCTAGCGGGAGTGGATACGCAGTATTTT. It yields the protein CASSLGLAGVDTQYF.

CDR3 sequence: CASSQVGDSPAFSYEQYF. The CDR3 DNA sequence: TGTGCCAGCAGCCAAGTTGGGGACAGCCCCGCTTTCTCCTACGAGCAGTACTTC. The chain couples TRBV4-2 to TRBJ2-7, with TRBD1 matching over 7 bases. Germline CDR1 reads LGHNA; CDR2 reads YNFKEQ. Germline trimming cut 1 base from V and 0 bases from J; bases unmatched to any gene: 12. The CDR3 totals 18 residues.

The rearrangement links TRBV28 to TRBJ2-1; D could derive from TRBD1 or TRBD2 (6 bases each). Germline loops: CDR1 MDHEN, CDR2 SYDVKM. The CDR3 runs to 17 residues. With 6 bases removed from V and 0 bases from J, the gap between germline ends came to 18 bases. The CDR3 bases are TGTGCCAGCAGCTGGGGGGCGGGCGCCTACTCCTACAATGAGCAGTTCTTC. This encodes CASSWGAGAYSYNEQFF.

This clonotype has just a few counts. J is TRBJ2-7 and V is TRBV4-2; TRBD1 matches 10 bases. The CDR3 is made up of 15 amino acids. Trimming took 4 bases from V and 3 from J; bases not matched to a gene: 6. The germline gives CDR1 LGHNA, CDR2 YNFKEQ. The CDR3 DNA follows: TGTGCCAGCAGCCCGGGACAGGGGAGTATCTACGAGCAGTACTTC. This translates into CASSPGQGSIYEQYF.

This clonotype has just a few counts. The chain employs TRBV28 and TRBJ1-5; D is possibly TRBD1 (5 bases). The CDR3 spans 14 residues. V was cut by 2 bases and J by 7 bases, with 12 bases left in between. The V gene's germline CDR1 is MDHEN and CDR2 SYDVKM. DNA for the CDR3: TGTGCCAGCAGTTTAGCCCTTGGGGGGCAGCCCCAGCATTTT. Amino acid sequence: CASSLALGGQPQHF.

This rearrangement joins TRBV7-6 to TRBJ1-1, with D uncertain. CDR3 length: 16 residues. Trimming removed 5 bases at V and 6 bases at J, with 22 bases between. Germline V gene data show CDR1 as SGHVS and CDR2 as FNYEAQ. CDR3 in DNA: TGTGCCAGCAGCCCTGACCTAAGAGGGAGGGCGGCTGAAGCTTTCTTT. Protein sequence: CASSPDLRGRAAEAFF.

The chain combines TRBV7-9 with TRBJ2-1; no clear D. Looked up from germline, CDR1 is SEHNR and CDR2 is FQNEAQ (reference sequence). The V end lost 4 bases, the J end lost 3 bases, and 16 bases lay between the germline ends. The CDR3 contains 16 residues. CDR3: CASSSLLSENYNEQFF. The CDR3 DNA sequence: TGTGCCAGCAGCTCCCTTTTGTCGGAAAACTACAATGAGCAGTTCTTC.

The rearrangement uses TRBV5-6 and TRBJ2-1, with D tentatively TRBD1 (6 bases). The germline gives CDR1 SGHDT, CDR2 YYEEEE. The CDR3 has 15 residues. The V gene lost 1 base and the J gene lost 4 bases, with 12 bases spanning the gap. The CDR3 here is CASSLLIGQYNEQFF. In nucleotides, the CDR3 is TGTGCCAGCAGCTTGCTGATCGGACAGTACAATGAGCAGTTCTTC.

Only a few counts were recorded for this clonotype. The chain employs TRBV14 and TRBJ2-3; 9 nucleotides line up with TRBD2. CDR3 length equals 15 residues. The V and J ends lost 4 bases and 2 bases, in that order; junction bases with no gene match: 4. CDR1 is SGHDN, CDR2 FVKESK, per germline. The CDR3 protein is CASSLTSGFTDTQYF. CDR3 coding DNA: TGTGCCAGCAGCCTGACTAGCGGATTCACAGATACGCAGTATTTT.

The chain couples TRBV20-1 to TRBJ2-3; TRBD2 agrees at 8 bases. CDR1 is DFQATT and CDR2 is SNEGSKA in the germline V gene (reference sequence). This CDR3 comprises 16 residues. The CDR3 DNA is TGCAGCCCTGTGACGGATCCGGGAGGGTTCACAGATACGCAGTATTTT. It yields the protein CSPVTDPGGFTDTQYF.

This rearrangement joins TRBV4-3 to TRBJ1-5; D not resolved. Germline-derived CDR1 and CDR2 are LGHNA and YSLEER. The CDR3 has 16 amino acids. With 0 bases removed from V and 3 bases from J, the gap between germline ends came to 12 bases. CDR3 residues: CASSQDLRRFNQPQHF. In DNA, the CDR3 is TGCGCCAGCAGCCAAGATCTTAGGCGGTTCAATCAGCCCCAGCATTTT.

This rearrangement joins TRBV6-2 or TRBV6-3 to TRBJ2-1; D assignment may be TRBD1 or TRBD2 (7 bases each). The V end was cut by 4 bases, the J end by 4 bases, with 17 bases between. Germline CDR1 and CDR2: MNHEY and SVGEGT. This CDR3 spans 16 amino acids. In nucleotides, the CDR3 is TGTGCCAGCAGTTGGGGAGGGACAGTCTCTTACAATGAGCAGTTCTTC. Translated: CASSWGGTVSYNEQFF.

V is TRBV6-4 and J is TRBJ2-2; a possible D gene is TRBD1 (5 bases). V shed 6 bases and J shed 1 base, with 15 bases lying between them. CDR1 MRHNA and CDR2 SNTAGT come from the germline V gene. The CDR3 extends over 16 amino acids. The CDR3 sequence is CASSQDITLNTGELFF. The CDR3 DNA follows: TGTGCCAGCAGCCAGGACATCACCTTGAACACCGGGGAGCTGTTTTTT.

The table lists this clonotype with many counts. The chain couples TRBV6-5 to TRBJ2-7; D is possibly TRBD2 (5 bases). Germline values: CDR1 MNHEY, CDR2 SVGAGI. The CDR3 is made up of 14 amino acids. Trimming shortened V by 7 bases and J by 0 bases, and 13 bases separated the two germline ends. CDR3 loop: CASTRGFSSYEQYF. In DNA, the CDR3 is TGTGCCAGCACCCGCGGGTTTTCCTCCTACGAGCAGTACTTC.

The chain combines TRBV7-9 with TRBJ1-5, with D uncertain. Germline V gene lookup returns CDR1 SEHNR and CDR2 FQNEAQ (reference sequence). The length of the CDR3 is 13 residues. The germline V and J ends were trimmed by 5 bases and 5 bases, with 10 bases remaining between them. The CDR3 here is CASSGIGDQPQHF. The CDR3 DNA is TGTGCCAGCAGCGGGATCGGCGATCAGCCCCAGCATTTT.

This clonotype was recorded at least ten times. The chain recombines TRBV7-2 with TRBJ2-1; D is unclear. CDR1 and CDR2 (germline): SGHTA, FQGNSA. This CDR3 spans 14 amino acids. Trimming cost V 4 bases and J 4 bases, with 11 bases left between them. The CDR3 coding sequence is TGTGCCAGCAGCTGGCTTCGGAAGTACAATGAGCAGTTCTTC. Its protein is CASSWLRKYNEQFF.

This chain connects TRBV20-1 to TRBJ2-3; D might be TRBD2 (6 bases). The CDR3 length is 14 residues. Trimming took 6 bases from V and 2 from J, leaving 15 bases between them. Germline-derived CDR1 and CDR2 are DFQATT and SNEGSKA (reference sequence). The CDR3 loop is CSAITGEDTDTQYF. CDR3 in DNA: TGCAGTGCCATTACGGGGGAGGACACAGATACGCAGTATTTT.